The 6 T cell receptor beta chains below all came from one sample that was sequenced in a study of T cells in Graves' hyperthyroidism and ophthalmopathy (dated by TCRdb to 2018 to 2020). Library preparation employed multiplex PCR. TCRdb shows the sequencer as Illumina HiSeq 2000. TCR beta CDR3 regions were amplified from RNA transcripts. For the first round of RT-PCR on the TCR CDR3, the HTBI primer set was used together with the Qiagen OneStep RT-PCR kit. Starting from the raw public reads, TCRdb applied fastp trimming at Q25, assembled clones with MiXCR and retained in-frame beta chains. Each entry merges the rows of one CDR3 protein and shows their most common DNA and genes. In all, the sample holds roughly 170,000 distinct CDR3 sequences, and about 15% of those were seen once. Roughly 30% of the sample comes from the top ten. Sequenced: blood. The receptors stem from a woman aged 50 to 60 with Graves' hyperthyroidism.

The CDR3 spells CATSWGNTEAFF. The CDR3 DNA follows: TGTGCCACCAGTTGGGGGAACACTGAAGCTTTCTTT. This chain joins TRBV24-1 and TRBJ1-1; no reliable D call. This CDR3 is 12 amino acids long. V was cut by 6 bases and J by 1 base, with 5 bases left in between. The germline V gene encodes CDR1 KGHDR and CDR2 SFDVKD.

This clonotype came up many times. This rearrangement joins TRBV19 to TRBJ1-1, with 8 nucleotides matching TRBD1. The CDR3 spans 14 residues. Germline loops: CDR1 LNHDA, CDR2 SQIVND (reference sequence). V shed 5 bases, J shed 5 bases, and the junction held 7 bases outside the gene matches. The CDR3 region is CASSLRTGWTEAFF. DNA for the CDR3: TGTGCCAGTAGTTTGAGGACAGGGTGGACTGAAGCTTTCTTT.

This CDR3 is CASRGWSEKLFF. CDR3 bases: TGTGCCAGCAGGGGTTGGAGTGAAAAACTGTTTTTT. This rearrangement joins TRBV12-3 or TRBV12-4 to TRBJ1-4; D remains ambiguous. V lost 6 bases and J 7 bases, leaving 9 bases between the germline ends. This CDR3 has 12 amino acids.

In this sample, this clonotype turned up many times. The J gene is TRBJ1-2, the V gene TRBV15; D gene uncertain. The V end was cut by 5 bases, the J end by 8 bases, with 15 bases between. Looked up from germline, CDR1 is LNHNV and CDR2 is YYDKDF (reference sequence). The CDR3 loop spans 13 amino acids. CDR3 coding DNA: TGTGCCACCAGCCTAAAAAAGACTGGAGGCTACACCTTC. Protein: CATSLKKTGGYTF.

This chain joins TRBV12-5 and TRBJ2-1; D is unclear. This CDR3 is built from 13 residues. Trimming cost V 7 bases and J 0 bases, with 7 bases left between them. Germline V gives CDR1 LGHNT, CDR2 FRNRAP. CDR3 in DNA: TGTGCTAGTGCCTCAGTCTCCTACAATGAGCAGTTCTTC. As protein: CASASVSYNEQFF.

This clonotype was counted ten times or more. The rearrangement uses TRBV6-1 and TRBJ1-1, with 8 bases fitting TRBD1. V was pared by 6 bases and J by 3 bases, with 9 bases of the junction left unmatched. Germline CDR1 and CDR2: MNHNS and SASEGT. This CDR3 has 15 amino acids. The CDR3 region has the DNA TGTGCCAGCAGGAGGTTACAGGGGGGGGACACTGAAGCTTTCTTT. The encoded protein is CASRRLQGGDTEAFF.